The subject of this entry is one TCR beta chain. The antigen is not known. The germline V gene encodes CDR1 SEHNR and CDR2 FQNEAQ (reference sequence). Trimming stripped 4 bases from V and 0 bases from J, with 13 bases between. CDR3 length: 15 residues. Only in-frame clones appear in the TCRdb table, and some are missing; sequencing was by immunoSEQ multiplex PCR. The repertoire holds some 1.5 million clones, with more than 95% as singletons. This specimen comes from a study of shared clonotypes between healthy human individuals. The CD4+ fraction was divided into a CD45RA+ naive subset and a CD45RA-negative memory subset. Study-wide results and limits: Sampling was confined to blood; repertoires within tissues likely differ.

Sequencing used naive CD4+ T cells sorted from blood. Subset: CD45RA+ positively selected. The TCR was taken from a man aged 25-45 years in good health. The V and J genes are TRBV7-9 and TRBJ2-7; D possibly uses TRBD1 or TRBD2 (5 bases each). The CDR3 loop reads CASSSRDGNSYEQYF. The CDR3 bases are TGTGCCAGCAGCTCCCGGGACGGCAACTCCTACGAGCAGTACTTC. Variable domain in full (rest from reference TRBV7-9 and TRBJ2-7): DTGVSQNPRHKITKRGQNVTFRCDPISEHNRLYWYRQTLGQGPEFLTYFQNEAQLEKSRLLSDRFSAERPKGSFSTLEIQRTEQGDSAMYLCASSSRDGNSYEQYFGPGTRLTVT.